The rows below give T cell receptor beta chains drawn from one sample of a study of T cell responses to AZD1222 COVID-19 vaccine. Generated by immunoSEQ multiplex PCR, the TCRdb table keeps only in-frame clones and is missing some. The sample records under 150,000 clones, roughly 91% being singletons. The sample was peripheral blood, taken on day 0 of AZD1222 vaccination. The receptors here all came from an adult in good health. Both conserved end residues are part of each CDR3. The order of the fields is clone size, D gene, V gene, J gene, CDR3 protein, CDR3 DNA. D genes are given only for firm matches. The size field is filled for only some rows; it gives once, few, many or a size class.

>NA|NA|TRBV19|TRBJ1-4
CASSITAEKLFF
TGTGCCAGTAGTATAACGGCTGAAAAACTGTTTTTT
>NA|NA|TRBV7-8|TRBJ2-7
CASSLGPQGISKYEQYF
TGTGCCAGCAGCTTAGGCCCTCAGGGGATCTCTAAATACGAGCAGTACTTC
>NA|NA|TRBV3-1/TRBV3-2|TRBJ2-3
CASSQGGSDTQYF
TGTGCCAGCAGCCAAGGCGGGTCCGATACGCAGTATTTT
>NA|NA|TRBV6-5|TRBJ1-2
CASSYSARANNYGYTF
TGTGCCAGCAGTTACTCCGCCAGGGCGAATAACTATGGCTACACCTTC
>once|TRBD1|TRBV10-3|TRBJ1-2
CATVGQGTNGYTF
TGTGCCACGGTAGGACAGGGAACTAATGGCTACACCTTC
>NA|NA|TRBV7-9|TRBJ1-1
CASSLVGGLSEAFF
TGTGCCAGCAGCTTAGTAGGTGGGCTGAGTGAAGCTTTCTTT
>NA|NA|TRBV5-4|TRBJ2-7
CASSKDGGGTYEQYF
TGTGCCAGCAGCAAGGACGGAGGGGGGACGTACGAGCAGTACTTC
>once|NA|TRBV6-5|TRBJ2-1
CASSYYAANEQFF
TGTGCCAGCAGTTACTATGCTGCGAATGAGCAGTTCTTC
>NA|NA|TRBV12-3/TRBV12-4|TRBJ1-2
CASRRGANYGYTF
TGTGCCAGCAGAAGAGGGGCTAACTATGGCTACACCTTC
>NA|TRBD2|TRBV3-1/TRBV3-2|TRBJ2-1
CASSPPGLAVNNEQFF
TGTGCCAGCAGTCCTCCGGGACTAGCGGTTAACAATGAGCAGTTCTTC
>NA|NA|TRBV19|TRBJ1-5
CASSISASTRNQPQHF
TGTGCCAGTAGTATAAGTGCCAGCACGAGGAATCAGCCCCAGCATTTT
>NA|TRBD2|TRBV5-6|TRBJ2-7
CASSLAGGPQYEQYF
TGTGCCAGCAGCTTAGCGGGAGGGCCTCAGTACGAGCAGTACTTC
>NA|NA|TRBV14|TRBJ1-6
CASSQARVPLHF
TGTGCCAGCAGCCAAGCTCGGGTACCCCTCCACTTT
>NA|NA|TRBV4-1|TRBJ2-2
CASSQEPGFTGELFF
TGCGCCAGCAGCCAAGAGCCCGGGTTCACCGGGGAGCTGTTTTTT
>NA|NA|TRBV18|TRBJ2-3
CASSPVGSTDTQYF
TGTGCCAGCTCCCCCGTGGGTAGCACAGATACGCAGTATTTT
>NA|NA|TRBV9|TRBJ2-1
CASSAAPYNEQFF
TGTGCCAGCAGCGCTGCTCCTTACAATGAGCAGTTCTTC
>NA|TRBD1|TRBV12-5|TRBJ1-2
CASGLGQGGGYTF
TGTGCTAGTGGTCTCGGACAGGGTGGTGGCTACACCTTC
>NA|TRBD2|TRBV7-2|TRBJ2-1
CASSLGTSGNEQFF
TGTGCCAGCAGCCTCGGGACTAGCGGTAATGAGCAGTTCTTC
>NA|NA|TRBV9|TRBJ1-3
CASSETADSGNTIYF
TGTGCCAGCAGCGAGACCGCGGACTCTGGAAACACCATATATTTT
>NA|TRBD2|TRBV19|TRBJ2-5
CASSIRSSGGVKTQYF
TGTGCCAGTAGTATCCGTTCTAGCGGGGGTGTGAAGACCCAGTACTTC
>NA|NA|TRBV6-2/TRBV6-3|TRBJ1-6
CASSYIAPGAPNSPLHF
TGTGCCAGCAGTTACATCGCCCCGGGGGCGCCGAATTCACCCCTCCACTTT
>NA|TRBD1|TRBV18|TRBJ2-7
CASSPRDRGEQYF
TGTGCCAGCTCACCACGGGACAGGGGCGAGCAGTACTTC
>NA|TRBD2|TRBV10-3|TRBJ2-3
CAISGGLAGSTDTQYF
TGTGCCATCAGTGGAGGGCTAGCGGGAAGCACAGATACGCAGTATTTT
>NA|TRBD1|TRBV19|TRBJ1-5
CAGGQGNQPQHF
TGTGCCGGGGGACAGGGGAATCAGCCCCAGCATTTT
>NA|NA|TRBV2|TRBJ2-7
CASTTRGGVLYEQYF
TGTGCCAGCACCACCAGAGGAGGGGTGCTCTACGAGCAGTACTTC
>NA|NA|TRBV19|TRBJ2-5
CATGTNQETQYF
TGTGCCACCGGGACAAACCAAGAGACCCAGTACTTC
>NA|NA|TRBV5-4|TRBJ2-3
CASSLSLGTDTQYF
TGTGCCAGCAGCTTGTCTCTGGGCACAGATACGCAGTATTTT
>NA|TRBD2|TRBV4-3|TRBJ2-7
CASSFTSGSGTYEQYF
TGCGCCAGCAGCTTTACTAGCGGGAGTGGCACTTACGAGCAGTACTTC
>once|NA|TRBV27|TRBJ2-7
CASSLQEASYEQYF
TGTGCCAGCAGTTTACAGGAAGCCTCCTACGAGCAGTACTTC
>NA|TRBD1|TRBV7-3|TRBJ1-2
CASRPMLGTAVNYGYTF
TGTGCCAGCAGACCCATGCTGGGGACAGCCGTAAACTATGGCTACACCTTC
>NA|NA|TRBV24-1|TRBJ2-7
CATSDSSPTGLSHEQYF
TGTGCCACCAGTGATTCTTCCCCGACAGGTTTATCCCACGAGCAGTACTTC
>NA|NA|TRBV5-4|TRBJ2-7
CASSPFQFSYEQYF
TGTGCCAGCAGCCCATTCCAGTTCTCCTACGAGCAGTACTTC
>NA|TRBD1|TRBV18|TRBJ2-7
CASSPGTGDEQYF
TGTGCCAGCTCACCAGGGACAGGGGACGAGCAGTACTTC
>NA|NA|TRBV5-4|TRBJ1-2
CASSHDLGRLYGYTF
TGTGCCAGCAGCCACGACTTAGGACGGCTCTATGGCTACACCTTC
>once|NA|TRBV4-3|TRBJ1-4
CASSQGGATNEKLFF
TGCGCCAGCAGCCAAGGAGGGGCAACTAATGAAAAACTGTTTTTT
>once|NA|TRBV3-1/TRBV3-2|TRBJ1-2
CASSQAGNGSPGYTF
TGTGCCAGCAGCCAAGCCGGGAATGGCTCTCCGGGCTACACCTTC
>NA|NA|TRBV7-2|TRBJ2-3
CASSLQAAYTDTQYF
TGTGCCAGCAGCTTACAAGCGGCATACACAGATACGCAGTATTTT
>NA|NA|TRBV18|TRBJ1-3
CASSPRAGISNTIYF
TGTGCCAGCTCACCACGGGCAGGGATAAGCAACACCATATATTTT
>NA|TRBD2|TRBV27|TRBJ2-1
CASSQRELRDEQFF
TGTGCCAGCAGTCAGCGGGAGCTTCGGGATGAGCAGTTCTTC